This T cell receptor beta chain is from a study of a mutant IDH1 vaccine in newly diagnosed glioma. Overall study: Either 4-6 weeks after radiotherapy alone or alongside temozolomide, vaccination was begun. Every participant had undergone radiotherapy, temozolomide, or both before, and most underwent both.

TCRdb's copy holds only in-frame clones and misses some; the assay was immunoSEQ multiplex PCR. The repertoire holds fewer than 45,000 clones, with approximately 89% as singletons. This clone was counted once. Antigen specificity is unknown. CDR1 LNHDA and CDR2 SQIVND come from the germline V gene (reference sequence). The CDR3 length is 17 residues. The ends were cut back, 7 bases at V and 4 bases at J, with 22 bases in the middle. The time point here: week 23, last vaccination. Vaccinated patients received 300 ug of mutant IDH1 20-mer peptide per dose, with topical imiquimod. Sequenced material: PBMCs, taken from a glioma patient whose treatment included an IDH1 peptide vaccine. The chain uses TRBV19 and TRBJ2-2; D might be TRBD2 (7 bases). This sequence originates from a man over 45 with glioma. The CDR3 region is CASTLSSEGGSTGELFF. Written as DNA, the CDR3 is TGTGCCAGTACCCTCTCCAGTGAGGGGGGGAGCACCGGGGAGCTGTTTTTT.